Each of the 28 T cell receptor beta chains below was sequenced from the same sample in a study of control samples from healthy donors and cancer patients. Clones were read by immunoSEQ multiplex PCR, and TCRdb kept only the in-frame ones, dropping some. This table holds approximately 150,000 clones, 89% found once. The specimen was blood. The receptors were sampled from a man younger than 45 in good health.

V is TRBV11-3 and J is TRBJ2-5, with 9 nucleotides matching TRBD1. The CDR3 has 15 amino acids. CDR1 is SGHNT, CDR2 YENEEA, per germline. V dropped 3 bases and J dropped 4; count of bases not matched to a gene: 6. The CDR3 DNA follows: TGTGCCAGCAGCTTGGGGACAGGGATTGGAGAGACCCAGTACTTC. Translated: CASSLGTGIGETQYF. Variable domain in full (rest from reference TRBV11-3 and TRBJ2-5): EAGVVQSPRYKIIEKKQPVAFWCNPISGHNTLYWYLQNLGQGPELLIRYENEEAVDDSQLPKDRFSAERLKGVDSTLKIQPAELGDSAVYLCASSLGTGIGETQYFGPGTRLLVL.

This sequence joins TRBV29-1 and TRBJ2-7; TRBD1 matches 9 bases. V lost 3 bases, J lost 2 bases, and 2 bases stayed unmatched. Germline V CDR1 and CDR2: SQVTM, ANQGSEA. The CDR3 totals 13 residues. This chain's CDR3 is CSVDTGGAYEQYF. CDR3 in DNA: TGCAGCGTTGATACAGGGGGCGCCTACGAGCAGTACTTC.

V is TRBV19 and J is TRBJ2-2; 10 bases agree with TRBD1. The germline V gene has CDR1 LNHDA and CDR2 SQIVND (reference sequence). The junction had 11 bases not matched to a gene; V was cut back by 7 bases and J by 6 bases. CDR3 size: 16 residues. The CDR3 is CASITGTGVIAGELFF. CDR3 in DNA: TGTGCCAGTATTACCGGGACAGGGGTTATCGCCGGGGAGCTGTTTTTT.

The J gene is TRBJ2-1, the V gene TRBV6-2 or TRBV6-3; D gene unclear. The germline V gene encodes CDR1 MNHEY and CDR2 SVGEGT. The CDR3 sequence is 15 residues long. V was trimmed by 3 bases and J by 0 bases, leaving 9 bases between them. CDR3 region: CASSYSASSYNEQFF. The CDR3 DNA is TGTGCCAGCAGTTATTCGGCTAGCTCCTACAATGAGCAGTTCTTC.

The chain recombines TRBV19 with TRBJ2-5, with TRBD2 matching 11 bases. Looked up from germline, CDR1 is LNHDA and CDR2 is SQIVND (reference sequence). The CDR3 loop spans 16 amino acids. V shed 2 bases, J shed 0 bases, and the junction held 2 bases outside the gene matches. The CDR3 coding sequence is TGTGCCAGTAGTATATCTAGCGGGAGGTACCAAGAGACCCAGTACTTC. It specifies CASSISSGRYQETQYF.

V is TRBV5-1 and J is TRBJ2-7; 12 bases match TRBD1. CDR1 and CDR2 from the germline V gene are SGHRS and YFSETQ. After removal of 2 bases from V and 5 bases from J, the junction contained 5 bases not matched to a gene. The CDR3 totals 15 residues. The CDR3 loop reads CASSLGTGGRNEQYF. CDR3 nucleotide sequence: TGCGCCAGCAGCTTAGGGACAGGGGGCAGGAACGAGCAGTACTTC.

The CDR3 region has the DNA TGTGCCAGCAGTGAAGGGGGGCGAACTGAAGCTTTCTTT. Protein sequence: CASSEGGRTEAFF. This sequence joins TRBV25-1 and TRBJ1-1, with a tentative D call TRBD1 (6 bases). The CDR3 consists of 13 residues. V was trimmed by 2 bases and J by 5 bases, leaving 9 bases between them. Germline V gene data show CDR1 as MGHDK and CDR2 as SYGVNS.

The V call is TRBV12-3 or TRBV12-4, the J call TRBJ2-7, with D unresolved. V dropped 6 bases and J dropped 6 bases, with 9 bases sitting between them. The CDR3 is 11 residues long. This CDR3 reads CASRHRGEQYF. The CDR3 DNA is TGTGCCAGCAGGCACCGTGGCGAGCAGTACTTC.

The J gene is TRBJ1-2, the V gene TRBV2; 9 nucleotides match TRBD1. The CDR3 is 14 residues long. The J segment lost 3 bases and the V segment lost 6 bases, leaving 5 bases of the junction unmatched. Germline-derived CDR1 and CDR2 are SNHLY and FYNNEI. The CDR3 loop is CASRPGTGHYGYTF. CDR3 sequence (DNA): TGTGCCAGCAGACCCGGGACAGGGCACTATGGCTACACCTTC.

J is TRBJ1-5 and V is TRBV7-9; D unclear. Germline lookup yields CDR1 SEHNR and CDR2 FQNEAQ (reference sequence). CDR3 length equals 14 residues. Trimming took 4 bases from V and 0 from J, leaving 7 bases between them. This CDR3 reads CASSSIDSNQPQHF. The CDR3 DNA reads TGTGCCAGCAGCTCCATTGATAGCAATCAGCCCCAGCATTTT.

The V and J genes are TRBV6-5 and TRBJ2-7; possibly TRBD2 for D (6 bases). The V end was cut by 2 bases, the J end by 6 bases, with 11 bases between. Germline lookup yields CDR1 MNHEY and CDR2 SVGAGI. This CDR3 comprises 13 residues. CDR3 DNA: TGTGCCAGCAGTTACGAGGGCGGGGCCGAGCAGTACTTC. Translating gives CASSYEGGAEQYF.

This clone was counted a single time. The V call is TRBV9, the J call TRBJ1-3; D possibly corresponds to TRBD1 (5 bases). The CDR3 is made up of 15 amino acids. The germline CDR1 and CDR2 sequences are SGDLS and YYNGEE. Trimming took off 2 bases at V and 1 base at J, with 10 bases between the two ends. As DNA, the CDR3 is TGTGCCAGCAGCGTGGACATATTTTCTGGAAACACCATATATTTT. Encoded protein: CASSVDIFSGNTIYF. The full variable domain, in which reference TRBV9 and TRBJ1-3 provide the parts outside the CDR3, is DSGVTQTPKHLITATGQRVTLRCSPRSGDLSVYWYQQSLDQGLQFLIQYYNGEERAKGNILERFSAQQFPDLHSELNLSSLELGDSALYFCASSVDIFSGNTIYFGEGSWLTVV.

The rearrangement joins TRBV5-1 to TRBJ1-1; D gene ambiguous. CDR1 SGHRS and CDR2 YFSETQ come from the germline V gene. Trimming removed 0 bases at V and 6 bases at J, with 12 bases between. The CDR3 sequence is 14 residues long. In DNA form, the CDR3 reads TGCGCCAGCAGCTTGGCCTCTGGTGTCGCTGAAGCTTTCTTT. Amino acid sequence: CASSLASGVAEAFF.

This clone was counted only a few times. The rearrangement joins TRBV12-3 or TRBV12-4 to TRBJ1-5; D call uncertain. This CDR3 spans 13 amino acids. Trimming pared 3 bases from V and 6 bases from J, leaving 9 bases between. CDR3 in amino acids: CASSFSVFQPQHF. DNA for the CDR3: TGTGCCAGCAGTTTTTCGGTATTTCAGCCCCAGCATTTT.

This rearrangement joins TRBV12-3 or TRBV12-4 to TRBJ1-1, with D unclear. Deletions cut 6 bases from V and 2 bases from J, with 10 bases between. CDR3 size: 13 residues. In DNA form, the CDR3 reads TGTGCCAGCAGCCATTCCGAAAACACTGAAGCTTTCTTT. It translates to CASSHSENTEAFF.

The chain joins TRBV6-5 to TRBJ2-3, with 7 positions matching TRBD2. The V and J ends lost 8 bases and 3 bases, in that order; junction bases with no gene match: 11. The CDR3 is made up of 15 amino acids. Germline V CDR1 and CDR2: MNHEY, SVGAGI. CDR3 sequence (DNA): TGTGCCAGCTCCGTAAGGACGGGGGGTACAGATACGCAGTATTTT. Translated, it gives CASSVRTGGTDTQYF.

The table lists this clone with a count of one. J is TRBJ2-1 and V is TRBV18; the match to TRBD1 covers 7 bases. The CDR3 loop spans 11 amino acids. With 6 bases clipped from V and 15 bases from J, the junction kept 8 bases outside the gene matches. The V gene's germline CDR1 is KGHSH and CDR2 LQKENI. The CDR3 protein is CASSPDRDGFF. As DNA, the CDR3 is TGTGCCAGCTCTCCCGACAGGGACGGGTTCTTC.

The chain recombines TRBV3-1 (or the pseudogene TRBV3-2) with TRBJ1-1; TRBD1 aligns across 7 bases. Per the germline V gene, CDR1 is LGHDT and CDR2 is YNNKEL (reference sequence). CDR3 length equals 15 residues. With V trimmed by 2 bases and J by 4 bases, 7 bases remained unmatched. The CDR3 is CASSQRKGAGTEAFF. CDR3 coding DNA: TGTGCCAGCAGCCAACGTAAGGGGGCCGGCACTGAAGCTTTCTTT.

The chain couples TRBV4-1 to TRBJ2-7; D is possibly TRBD1 or TRBD2 (5 bases each). There are 15 residues in the CDR3. V lost 1 base and J lost 3, with 13 bases in between. The germline V gene encodes CDR1 MGHRA and CDR2 YSYEKL. CDR3 sequence reads: CASSQVGVTSYEQYF. Written as DNA, the CDR3 is TGCGCCAGCAGCCAAGTAGGGGTCACTAGCTACGAGCAGTACTTC.

The chain recombines TRBV15 with TRBJ1-2, with 10 nucleotides matching TRBD1. The CDR3 loop spans 17 amino acids. CDR1 is LNHNV, CDR2 YYDKDF, per germline (reference sequence). V lost 5 bases to trimming and J lost 8 bases; unmatched junction nucleotides: 17. For the CDR3, the DNA is TGTGCCACCAGCCCCCGGTCCGGAGACAGGGGGCGGCGGGGCTACACCTTC. This sequence encodes CATSPRSGDRGRRGYTF. The full variable domain, with the rest looked up from reference TRBV15 and TRBJ1-2, is DAMVIQNPRYQVTQFGKPVTLSCSQTLNHNVMYWYQQKSSQAPKLLFHYYDKDFNNEADTPDNFQSRRPNTSFCFLDIRSPGLGDTAMYLCATSPRSGDRGRRGYTFGSGTRLTVV.

V and J are TRBV9 and TRBJ2-1, with a possible D match to TRBD1 (6 bases). The CDR3 has 13 amino acids. Germline V CDR1 and CDR2: SGDLS, YYNGEE. V lost 4 bases and J 10 bases, leaving 15 bases between the germline ends. The CDR3 nucleotides are TGTGCCAGCAGCCAAACCTCAGGGGTAGAGCAGTTCTTC. It yields the protein CASSQTSGVEQFF. Combining the CDR3 with reference TRBV9 and TRBJ2-1 gives the whole variable domain DSGVTQTPKHLITATGQRVTLRCSPRSGDLSVYWYQQSLDQGLQFLIQYYNGEERAKGNILERFSAQQFPDLHSELNLSSLELGDSALYFCASSQTSGVEQFFGPGTRLTVL.

This clone was seen a single time. The CDR3 here is CASSIGTVRKNIQYF. As DNA, the CDR3 is TGTGCCAGTAGTATCGGGACGGTGAGGAAAAACATTCAGTACTTC. The chain uses TRBV19 and TRBJ2-4; D is perhaps TRBD1 or TRBD2 (5 bases each). V was clipped by 3 bases and J by 4 bases, with 13 bases between them. Germline CDR1 LNHDA, CDR2 SQIVND (reference sequence). The CDR3 has 15 amino acids.

The rearrangement uses TRBV2 and TRBJ1-1; D uncertain. V was pared by 6 bases and J by 7 bases, with 15 bases between. Per the germline V gene, CDR1 is SNHLY and CDR2 is FYNNEI. CDR3 length: 13 amino acids. The CDR3 nucleotides read TGTGCCAGCAGCCCCTGGTTAGGGATTGAAGCTTTCTTT. Protein sequence: CASSPWLGIEAFF.

The genes are TRBV7-8 and TRBJ1-4; maybe TRBD1 (5 bases). This CDR3 has 14 amino acids. V lost 8 bases and J lost 6, with 16 bases in between. CDR1 and CDR2 from the germline V gene are SGHVS and FQNEAQ. CDR3 DNA: TGTGCCAGCCCTCCGGGGGGGGTCGATGAAAAACTGTTTTTT. This codes for CASPPGGVDEKLFF.

This clone came up a few times. The chain employs TRBV7-3 and TRBJ1-1, with TRBD1 matching 8 bases. The germline gives CDR1 SGHTA, CDR2 FQGTGA. The CDR3 totals 13 residues. V lost 3 bases, J lost 6 bases, and 3 bases stayed unmatched. The CDR3 nucleotides read TGTGCCAGCAGCTTGGACAGGGAGGCTGAAGCTTTCTTT. Encoded protein: CASSLDREAEAFF.

The chain employs TRBV12-5 and TRBJ1-2; D unclear. The CDR3 spans 12 residues. CDR1 LGHNT and CDR2 FRNRAP come from the germline V gene. V lost 4 bases and J 6 bases, leaving 9 bases between the germline ends. The CDR3 sequence is CASGSGDHGYTF. The CDR3 DNA sequence: TGTGCTAGTGGTTCCGGCGATCATGGCTACACCTTC.

The rearrangement joins TRBV7-3 to TRBJ2-1; 10 bases agree with TRBD2. Germline trimming cut 5 bases from V and 2 bases from J; bases unmatched to any gene: 3. This CDR3 is built from 15 residues. Per germline, CDR1 SGHTA and CDR2 FQGTGA. The CDR3: CASSPTSGTYNEQFF. The CDR3 region has the DNA TGTGCCAGCAGCCCCACTAGCGGGACCTACAATGAGCAGTTCTTC.

The rearrangement joins TRBV2 to TRBJ1-3; the D gene is possibly TRBD1 (6 bases). The V end was cut by 6 bases, the J end by 0 bases, with 12 bases between. Per germline, CDR1 SNHLY and CDR2 FYNNEI. The CDR3 length is 15 residues. Here the CDR3 reads CASRPRGLSGNTIYF. The CDR3 DNA reads TGTGCCAGCAGGCCGCGGGGGCTCTCTGGAAACACCATATATTTT.